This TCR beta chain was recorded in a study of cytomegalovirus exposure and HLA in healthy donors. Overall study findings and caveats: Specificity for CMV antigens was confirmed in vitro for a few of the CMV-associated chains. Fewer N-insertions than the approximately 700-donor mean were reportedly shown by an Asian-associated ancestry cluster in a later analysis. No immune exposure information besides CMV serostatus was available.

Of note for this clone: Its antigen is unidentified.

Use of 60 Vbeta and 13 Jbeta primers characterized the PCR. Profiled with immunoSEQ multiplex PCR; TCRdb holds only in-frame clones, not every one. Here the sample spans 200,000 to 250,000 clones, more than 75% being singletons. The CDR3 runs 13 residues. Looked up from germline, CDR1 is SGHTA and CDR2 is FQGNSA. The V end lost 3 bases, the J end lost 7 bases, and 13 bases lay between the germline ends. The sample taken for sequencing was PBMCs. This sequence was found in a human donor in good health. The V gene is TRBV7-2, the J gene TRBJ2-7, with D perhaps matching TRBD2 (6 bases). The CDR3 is CASSLGLAGEQYF. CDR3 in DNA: TGTGCCAGCAGCTTGGGACTGGCTGGTGAGCAGTACTTC.